The T cell receptor (beta chain) under discussion was sequenced for a study of T cell repertoires in cytomegalovirus infection. MiXCR was run by TCRdb on the reads, yielding one entry per CDR3 protein. The sample holds approximately 600,000 distinct CDR3 sequences, over 35% seen once. As concerns this clonotype: Antigen unknown.

Findings and caveats of the study: Ex vivo responses were dominated by HLA-C-restricted CMV-specific TCR beta clonotypes.

The CDR3 is 17 amino acids. V was clipped by 2 bases and J by 8 bases; unmatched bases: 15. Germline V gene data show CDR1 as MNHNY and CDR2 as SVGAGI (reference sequence). J is TRBJ2-3 and V is TRBV6-6, with 8 bases fitting TRBD2. The source material was cultured PBMCs, sampled from culture after CMV antigen stimulation. The source of this sequence is a human donor in good health (CMV status not recorded). Some clones in this sample may be carry-over from other donors' samples. CDR3 loop: CASSYHRQRGLGGTQYF. In DNA form, the CDR3 reads TGTGCCAGCAGTTACCATCGCCAGCGGGGGCTAGGGGGTACGCAGTATTTT.